This TCR beta chain is drawn from a study of blood T cells in healthy people across ages. The CDR3 is made up of 16 amino acids. V was pared by 0 bases and J by 6 bases, with 16 bases between. Germline-derived CDR1 and CDR2 are SGHRS and YFSETQ. This clonotype was picked up a small number of times. For the second PCR, which ran for roughly 7 to 11 cycles, a sample-barcoded 5' primer and a J-beta primer mix were used. MiXCR, run by TCRdb on the 5' RACE reads, gives a single entry per CDR3 protein. The sample yields over 750,000 distinct CDR3 sequences, around a quarter seen once. This sample also appeared in a second study, on T cells of mothers and their children. That paper notes: During the second PCR, the M1S primer introduced sample barcodes along with 2-4 random nucleotides.

This receptor was taken from a boy aged 5-17 years in good health. The rearrangement links TRBV5-1 to TRBJ2-1; D call uncertain. Sequencing was done on a sample of blood. In nucleotides, the CDR3 is TGCGCCAGCAGCTTGGATTGGTCGGGCTATGGCAATGAGCAGTTCTTC. It yields the protein CASSLDWSGYGNEQFF.